The 29 T cell receptor beta chains listed next were all sequenced from one sample in a study of shared clonotypes between healthy human individuals. Sequencing used immunoSEQ multiplex PCR; TCRdb keeps in-frame clones, though not all of them. Of 1.4 million to 1.5 million clones listed, around 97% were seen once; the top ten hold roughly 1.2%. Sequenced input: naive CD4+ T cells sorted from blood. Stated subset: CD45RA+ positively selected. These receptors were collected from a man aged 25-45 years in good health.

As concerns this clone: Other nucleotide sequences in the sample specify the same CDR3. The chain combines TRBV5-1 with TRBJ1-5; a possible D gene is TRBD1 (5 bases). CDR3 length: 13 amino acids. V lost 0 bases and J lost 10, with 11 bases in between. Germline V gene sequence: CDR1 SGHRS, CDR2 YFSETQ. The CDR3 DNA follows: TGCGCCAGCAGCTTGGCGGGGGTTCAACCCCAGCATTTT. Amino acids: CASSLAGVQPQHF.

V is TRBV28 and J is TRBJ1-5, with TRBD1 as a possible D gene (6 bases). The CDR3 is 15 amino acids. The germline V gene has CDR1 MDHEN and CDR2 SYDVKM. V was clipped by 5 bases and J by 7 bases, with 18 bases between them. This chain's CDR3 is CASSPRGGPKQPQHF. CDR3 DNA: TGTGCCAGCAGTCCTCGGGGGGGCCCAAAGCAGCCCCAGCATTTT.

This rearrangement joins TRBV28 to TRBJ2-1; 8 bases match TRBD2. The CDR3 loop spans 15 amino acids. Germline V gene data show CDR1 as MDHEN and CDR2 as SYDVKM. With 6 bases clipped from V and 2 bases from J, the junction kept 6 bases outside the gene matches. The CDR3 DNA follows: TGTGCCAGCAGACTACAGGGACTAGCCTACAATGAGCAGTTCTTC. It yields the protein CASRLQGLAYNEQFF.

This clone was counted a single time. J is TRBJ2-7 and V is TRBV10-3, with D unclear. Germline V gene lookup returns CDR1 ENHRY and CDR2 SYGVKD. Trimming cost V 6 bases and J 0 bases, with 12 bases left between them. This CDR3 spans 14 amino acids. The CDR3 bases are TGTGCCATCAGAGACAAGTCTAGCTCCTACGAGCAGTACTTC. Its protein is CAIRDKSSSYEQYF.

The chain employs TRBV15 and TRBJ1-2; maybe TRBD1 (6 bases). Trimming took off 0 bases at V and 7 bases at J, with 27 bases between the two ends. Germline values: CDR1 LNHNV, CDR2 YYDKDF (reference sequence). The CDR3 has 19 amino acids. CDR3 amino acids: CATSRDYGTLEGIRGGYTF. The CDR3 nucleotides read TGTGCCACCAGCAGAGATTATGGGACCCTCGAAGGGATCAGGGGTGGCTACACCTTC.

The chain carries TRBV4-1 and TRBJ2-1; 7 positions agree with TRBD1. The CDR3 totals 13 residues. Germline assignment: CDR1 MGHRA and CDR2 YSYEKL. Trimming removed 4 bases from V and 8 bases from J; junction bases left unmatched: 5. The CDR3 DNA sequence: TGCGCCAGCAGCCTAAGACAGGGAGATGAGCAGTTCTTC. This translates into CASSLRQGDEQFF.

Concerning this clone: The sample carries other DNA sequences with the same CDR3. The rearrangement uses TRBV18 and TRBJ1-5; no clear D gene. Germline V lookup: CDR1 KGHSH, CDR2 LQKENI. The CDR3 is 13 amino acids. V was clipped by 2 bases and J by 4 bases, with 6 bases between them. For the CDR3, the DNA is TGTGCCAGCTCACCATCGGGTAATCAGCCCCAGCATTTT. Translating gives CASSPSGNQPQHF.

This sequence joins TRBV5-4 and TRBJ2-1; D may correspond to TRBD1 or TRBD2 (5 bases each). The CDR3 totals 12 residues. The germline gives CDR1 SGHNT, CDR2 YYREEE (reference sequence). Trimming left V 6 bases short and J 8 bases short, with 12 bases between. The CDR3 sequence: CASTRGADEQFF. CDR3 sequence (DNA): TGTGCCAGCACCAGAGGGGCCGATGAGCAGTTCTTC.

The rearrangement joins TRBV4-1 to TRBJ1-1; possible D gene TRBD1, 5 bases. CDR3 length: 14 residues. Trimming pared 1 base from V and 3 bases from J, leaving 9 bases between. The germline gives CDR1 MGHRA, CDR2 YSYEKL. The CDR3 DNA sequence: TGCGCCAGCAGCCAAGTAGACAGCTACACTGAAGCTTTCTTT. It encodes CASSQVDSYTEAFF.

This chain links TRBV19 with TRBJ2-3; D not certain. The germline gives CDR1 LNHDA, CDR2 SQIVND (reference sequence). This CDR3 contains 16 residues. V shed 7 bases and J shed 4 bases, with 21 bases lying between them. The CDR3: CASTRNLPTGPDTQYF. The CDR3 bases are TGTGCCAGTACCAGGAACCTGCCCACGGGCCCAGATACGCAGTATTTT. Supplemented by reference TRBV19 and TRBJ2-3, the full variable domain reads DGGITQSPKYLFRKEGQNVTLSCEQNLNHDAMYWYRQDPGQGLRLIYYSQIVNDFQKGDIAEGYSVSREKKESFPLTVTSAQKNPTAFYLCASTRNLPTGPDTQYFGPGTRLTVL.

J is TRBJ2-3 and V is TRBV5-1; the match to TRBD1 covers 10 bases. CDR3 length equals 16 residues. Germline-derived CDR1 and CDR2 are SGHRS and YFSETQ. Losses at the gene ends were 0 bases for V and 2 bases for J; bases not matched to a gene: 3. The CDR3 nucleotides are TGCGCCAGCAGCTTGGCGGGACAGGGGTACACAGATACGCAGTATTTT. Protein sequence: CASSLAGQGYTDTQYF.

The chain has TRBV29-1 and TRBJ2-7; a weak D match, TRBD1 (6 bases). In germline, CDR1 is SQVTM, CDR2 ANQGSEA. Between the trimmed V and J ends, which lost 4 bases and 0 bases, there was a span of 16 bases. This CDR3 has 15 residues. In DNA form, the CDR3 reads TGCAGCGTTGTAGGGGACACGTCCAGCTCCTACGAGCAGTACTTC. Amino acid sequence: CSVVGDTSSSYEQYF.

V usage is TRBV5-1 and J usage is TRBJ1-1; D unresolved. V dropped 4 bases and J dropped 2 bases, with 15 bases sitting between them. Germline V gene lookup returns CDR1 SGHRS and CDR2 YFSETQ. The CDR3 runs to 15 residues. This chain's CDR3 is CASSPEWGYNTEAFF. In DNA form, the CDR3 reads TGCGCCAGCAGCCCCGAATGGGGATACAACACTGAAGCTTTCTTT.

This clone was detected once. J is TRBJ2-2 and V is TRBV28, with 7 bases fitting TRBD2. V trimming: 5 bases; J trimming: 7 bases; junction bases outside the gene matches: 4. CDR3 length: 13 amino acids. Germline V gives CDR1 MDHEN, CDR2 SYDVKM. CDR3: CASSGRESGELFF. CDR3 bases: TGTGCCAGCAGTGGGCGGGAGAGCGGGGAGCTGTTTTTT.

In its sample, this clone was seen once. The chain recombines TRBV4-3 with TRBJ1-2; no reliable D call. The ends were cut back, 1 base at V and 5 bases at J, with 17 bases in the middle. The V gene's germline CDR1 is LGHNA and CDR2 YSLEER. CDR3 size: 16 residues. CDR3 bases: TGCGCCAGCAGCCAAGGCTCCGGGATCCCGGGTTATGGCTACACCTTC. Its protein is CASSQGSGIPGYGYTF.

The gene calls are TRBV7-7 and TRBJ2-1; TRBD2 might be the D (5 bases). The length of the CDR3 is 13 residues. CDR1 and CDR2 from the germline V gene are SSHAT and FNYEAQ (reference sequence). Trimming left V 7 bases short and J 8 bases short, with 15 bases between. This chain's CDR3 is CASTEGLGDEQFF. The DNA of the CDR3 is TGTGCCAGCACCGAGGGCCTTGGGGATGAGCAGTTCTTC.

The rearrangement links TRBV18 to TRBJ1-5; the match to TRBD1 covers 9 bases. The length of the CDR3 is 16 residues. V shed 2 bases, J shed 7 bases, and the junction held 9 bases outside the gene matches. Germline assignment: CDR1 KGHSH and CDR2 LQKENI. Here the CDR3 DNA reads TGTGCCAGCTCACCAACTTCGGGACAGGGCTCACAGCCCCAGCATTTT. Its protein is CASSPTSGQGSQPQHF. The variable domain in full, with the rest retrieved from reference TRBV18 and TRBJ1-5, is NAGVMQNPRHLVRRRGQEARLRCSPMKGHSHVYWYRQLPEEGLKFMVYLQKENIIDESGMPKERFSAEFPKEGPSILRIQQVVRGDSAAYFCASSPTSGQGSQPQHFGDGTRLSIL.

The V call is TRBV28, the J call TRBJ1-5; a weak D match, TRBD1 (6 bases). Trimming removed 1 base from V and 4 bases from J, with 14 bases in between. CDR1 and CDR2 (germline): MDHEN, SYDVKM. The length of the CDR3 is 16 residues. The CDR3 loop reads CASSLSPPQGNQPQHF. CDR3 nucleotides: TGTGCCAGCAGTTTATCCCCGCCTCAGGGGAATCAGCCCCAGCATTTT.

The CDR3 region is CASSAPPTWDYEQYF. CDR3 in DNA: TGTGCCAGCAGCGCTCCCCCTACGTGGGATTACGAGCAGTACTTC. V is TRBV7-2 and J is TRBJ2-7; D ambiguous. Germline CDR1 is SGHTA and CDR2 is FQGNSA. The V end lost 5 bases, the J end lost 4 bases, and 18 bases lay between the germline ends. The CDR3 runs to 15 residues.

This sequence joins TRBV10-2 and TRBJ2-1, with 9 bases that match TRBD1. The CDR3 is 14 residues long. The ends lost 7 bases at V and 10 bases at J; junction bases unmatched: 11. Looked up from germline, CDR1 is WSHSY and CDR2 is SAAADI. DNA of the CDR3: TGCGCCAGCAAGGGGACAGGGCTCCTGGGGGAGCAGTTCTTC. It codes for CASKGTGLLGEQFF.

The rearrangement joins TRBV25-1 to TRBJ2-3; the D is unclear. The CDR3 consists of 14 residues. Germline CDR1 is MGHDK and CDR2 is SYGVNS. Deletions cut 4 bases from V and 5 bases from J, with 13 bases between. For the CDR3, the DNA is TGTGCCAGCAGTGGTCTTTCGCTGATAGATACGCAGTATTTT. Amino acids: CASSGLSLIDTQYF.

V gene TRBV9 combines with J gene TRBJ1-3; 9 positions match TRBD1. Germline V lookup: CDR1 SGDLS, CDR2 YYNGEE. The CDR3 contains 16 residues. Trimming at V came to 4 bases and at J to 0 bases, leaving 5 bases not matched to a gene. The CDR3: CASSPKTGGSGNTIYF. The CDR3 nucleotides read TGTGCCAGCAGCCCAAAGACAGGGGGCTCTGGAAACACCATATATTTT.

The chain joins TRBV6-6 to TRBJ2-7; D not resolved. The germline V and J ends were trimmed by 6 bases and 2 bases, with 17 bases remaining between them. Germline V gene lookup returns CDR1 MNHNY and CDR2 SVGAGI (reference sequence). The CDR3 consists of 15 residues. CDR3 DNA: TGTGCCAGCAGACTGAGAGCTTTACCTACCTACGAGCAGTACTTC. It codes for CASRLRALPTYEQYF.

CDR3 in amino acids: CASSFPRFGLQTSTDTQYF. The CDR3 DNA reads as TGTGCCAGCAGTTTCCCCCGTTTTGGACTACAAACAAGCACAGATACGCAGTATTTT. The chain joins TRBV28 to TRBJ2-3; D is possibly TRBD2 (6 bases). The CDR3 totals 19 residues. CDR1 and CDR2 (germline): MDHEN, SYDVKM. V was shortened by 3 bases and J by 0 bases, with 22 bases between the two germline ends.

J is TRBJ2-1 and V is TRBV7-9; 14 positions agree with TRBD2. From germline, CDR1 is SEHNR and CDR2 FQNEAQ (reference sequence). CDR3 length: 18 amino acids. Trimming took 5 bases from V and 3 from J; bases not matched to a gene: 9. CDR3 nucleotide sequence: TGTGCCAGCAGCGAACCGACTAGCGGGAGGGCCCGCTACAATGAGCAGTTCTTC. It is translated as CASSEPTSGRARYNEQFF.

The chain combines TRBV6-6 with TRBJ2-5, with D possibly matching TRBD2 (7 bases). The V and J ends lost 2 bases and 4 bases respectively, with 17 bases between them. Germline V gene sequence: CDR1 MNHNY, CDR2 SVGAGI (reference sequence). The CDR3 is 16 residues long. The CDR3 loop reads CASSYPLGGAGETQYF. The CDR3 DNA reads TGTGCCAGCAGTTACCCCCTAGGGGGGGCTGGAGAGACCCAGTACTTC.

J is TRBJ2-1 and V is TRBV9; D is undetermined. Germline V lookup: CDR1 SGDLS, CDR2 YYNGEE. This CDR3 is built from 15 residues. Trimming left V 0 bases short and J 4 bases short, with 11 bases between. The CDR3 protein is CASSVAGTEYNEQFF. CDR3 DNA: TGTGCCAGCAGCGTAGCTGGAACGGAATACAATGAGCAGTTCTTC. Full variable domain (rest looked up from reference TRBV9 and TRBJ2-1): DSGVTQTPKHLITATGQRVTLRCSPRSGDLSVYWYQQSLDQGLQFLIQYYNGEERAKGNILERFSAQQFPDLHSELNLSSLELGDSALYFCASSVAGTEYNEQFFGPGTRLTVL.

The chain has TRBV27 and TRBJ2-5, with 9 positions matching TRBD1. Germline trimming cut 2 bases from V and 5 bases from J; bases unmatched to any gene: 3. Germline V gene lookup returns CDR1 MNHEY and CDR2 SMNVEV (reference sequence). The length of the CDR3 is 14 residues. CDR3 amino acids: CASSLGTGRETQYF. Written as DNA, the CDR3 is TGTGCCAGCAGTTTAGGGACAGGGAGGGAGACCCAGTACTTC.

CDR3 loop: CSVVASGRLYEQYF. The CDR3, as DNA: TGCAGCGTTGTGGCTAGCGGGAGACTCTACGAGCAGTACTTC. The chain uses TRBV29-1 and TRBJ2-7; 10 bases are a match to TRBD2. In germline, CDR1 is SQVTM, CDR2 ANQGSEA. CDR3 length equals 14 residues. With V trimmed by 4 bases and J by 3 bases, 6 bases remained unmatched.